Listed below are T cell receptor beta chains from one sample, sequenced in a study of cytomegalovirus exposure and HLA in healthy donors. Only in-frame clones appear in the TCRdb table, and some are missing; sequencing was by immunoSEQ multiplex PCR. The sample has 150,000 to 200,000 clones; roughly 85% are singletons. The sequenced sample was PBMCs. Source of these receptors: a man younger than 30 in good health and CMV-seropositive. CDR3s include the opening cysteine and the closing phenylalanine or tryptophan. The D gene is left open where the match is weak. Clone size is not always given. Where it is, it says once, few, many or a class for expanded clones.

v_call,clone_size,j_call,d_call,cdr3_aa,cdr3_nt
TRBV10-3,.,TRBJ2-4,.,CAISEGVGGPMAKNIQYF,TGTGCCATCAGTGAAGGTGTGGGGGGGCCGATGGCCAAAAACATTCAGTACTTC
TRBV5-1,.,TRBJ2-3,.,CASSLYRGGAGDTQYF,TGCGCCAGCAGCTTGTATCGTGGGGGGGCCGGGGATACGCAGTATTTT
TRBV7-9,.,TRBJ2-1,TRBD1,CASSLEQGIEQFF,TGTGCCAGCAGCTTAGAACAGGGGATTGAGCAGTTCTTC
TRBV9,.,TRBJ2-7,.,CASSVEDSSYEQYF,TGTGCCAGCAGCGTAGAGGACAGCTCCTACGAGCAGTACTTC
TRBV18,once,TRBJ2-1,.,CASSPQLGQGGVEQFF,TGTGCCAGCTCACCACAATTAGGACAGGGAGGGGTTGAGCAGTTCTTC
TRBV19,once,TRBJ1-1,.,CASSIREDTEAFF,TGTGCCAGTAGTATCAGGGAGGACACTGAAGCTTTCTTT
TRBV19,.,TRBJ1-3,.,CASSMLFGGDTIYF,TGTGCCAGTAGTATGCTTTTTGGGGGGGACACCATATATTTT
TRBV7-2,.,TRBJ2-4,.,CASSQTRSLAKNIQYF,TGTGCCAGCAGCCAGACGCGGAGCCTAGCCAAAAACATTCAGTACTTC
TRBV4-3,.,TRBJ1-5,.,CASSQAYRVGNQPQHF,TGCGCCAGCAGCCAAGCCTACAGGGTAGGCAATCAGCCCCAGCATTTT
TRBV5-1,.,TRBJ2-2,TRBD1,CASSLGLRGYTGELFF,TGCGCCAGCAGCTTGGGTCTCAGGGGGTATACCGGGGAGCTGTTTTTT